This T cell receptor (beta chain) was identified during a study of immune evolution from preneoplasia to lung adenocarcinoma. Broader study findings: Top clone frequencies peaked in normal lung, apparently declining through invasive adenocarcinoma.

Germline loops: CDR1 SEHNR, CDR2 FQNEAQ (reference sequence). The germline V and J ends were trimmed by 4 bases and 0 bases, with 9 bases remaining between them. This CDR3 has 14 amino acids. About this clone: Its cognate antigen is unknown.

The protocol was immunoSEQ multiplex PCR, while the TCRdb copy is restricted to in-frame clones and leaves out a portion. This table holds about 3,900 clones, over 60% found once. What was sequenced was FFPE minimally invasive lung adenocarcinoma tissue. The clonotype was recovered from a person aged 70 to 85 with lung adenocarcinoma. The chain carries TRBV7-9 and TRBJ1-2; D perhaps matches TRBD1 (5 bases). The chain's CDR3 is CASSSTVSNYGYTF. The CDR3 bases are TGTGCCAGCAGCTCGACAGTCTCTAACTATGGCTACACCTTC.